The 20 T cell receptor beta chains in this list originate from one sample, sequenced in a study of identical twins. TCRdb fed the 5' RACE reads into MiXCR, producing one record per CDR3 protein. This table has approximately 600,000 distinct CDR3 sequences, over 8.5% appearing once. These sequences were also reported in another study, on yellow fever vaccine responses in identical twins.

The sequenced sample consisted of PBMCs. The source of these receptors is a woman under 30 in good health.

The V and J genes are TRBV4-2 and TRBJ1-2; no clear D gene. Germline values: CDR1 LGHNA, CDR2 YNFKEQ. V was shortened by 0 bases and J by 3 bases, with 17 bases between the two germline ends. CDR3 length: 17 residues. CDR3 residues: CASSQETPRPIDYGYTF. CDR3 nucleotides: TGTGCCAGCAGCCAAGAAACCCCGCGACCAATCGACTATGGCTACACCTTC.

Only a few counts were recorded for this clonotype. The CDR3 nucleotides read TGCAGTGCTAGGAAGTTCACTGAAGCTTTCTTT. It translates to CSARKFTEAFF. The chain combines TRBV20-1 with TRBJ1-1; D uncertain. V lost 3 bases to trimming and J lost 4 bases, with 6 bases between them. The germline V gene has CDR1 DFQATT and CDR2 SNEGSKA (reference sequence). The length of the CDR3 is 11 residues.

This clonotype was observed at least ten times. The chain links TRBV12-3 or TRBV12-4 to TRBJ2-1; 7 bases map to TRBD1. V was pared by 5 bases and J by 5 bases, with 6 bases of the junction left unmatched. This CDR3 contains 14 residues. The CDR3 nucleotides are TGTGCCAGCAGTCTAGACAGGGTCCACAATGAGCAGTTCTTC. The encoded protein is CASSLDRVHNEQFF.

As regards this clonotype: Possible read error: a much larger clone is one base away. This chain links TRBV27 with TRBJ2-1; the match to TRBD2 covers 11 bases. The CDR3 consists of 16 residues. The germline gives CDR1 MNHEY, CDR2 SMNVEV (reference sequence). CDR3 nucleotide sequence: TGTACCAGCAGTCCGCGGGGACTAGCGGACGCGAATGAGCAGTTCTTC. It is translated as CTSSPRGLADANEQFF.

This chain links TRBV5-1 with TRBJ1-1, with 7 bases fitting TRBD1. In germline, CDR1 is SGHRS, CDR2 YFSETQ. CDR3 length: 16 amino acids. After removal of 4 bases from V and 3 bases from J, the junction contained 12 bases not matched to a gene. The CDR3 reads CASSRMETGWHTEAFF. Written as DNA, the CDR3 is TGCGCCAGCAGCCGAATGGAGACAGGGTGGCACACTGAAGCTTTCTTT.

J is TRBJ2-1 and V is TRBV7-2, with a possible D match to TRBD2 (5 bases). The CDR3 sequence is 16 residues long. V was clipped by 5 bases and J by 1 base, with 15 bases between them. Germline values: CDR1 SGHTA, CDR2 FQGNSA. Here the CDR3 DNA reads TGTGCCAGCAGCCCCCACCGTCGGGGATCCTACAATGAGCAGTTCTTC. Its protein is CASSPHRRGSYNEQFF.

The J gene is TRBJ2-5, the V gene TRBV20-1, with 10 positions matching TRBD2. Germline loops: CDR1 DFQATT, CDR2 SNEGSKA (reference sequence). Unmatched junction bases numbered 8, after V lost 3 bases and J lost 4 bases. The CDR3 sequence is 15 residues long. The chain's CDR3 is CSARSGRALIETQYF. In DNA, the CDR3 is TGCAGTGCTAGGAGCGGGAGGGCCTTAATAGAGACCCAGTACTTC.

The rearrangement uses TRBV7-2 and TRBJ1-4, with TRBD1 as a possible D gene (6 bases). Looked up from germline, CDR1 is SGHTA and CDR2 is FQGNSA. The CDR3 has 12 amino acids. V was cut by 4 bases and J by 8 bases, with 8 bases left in between. CDR3 sequence reads: CASSSDREKLFF. The CDR3 coding sequence is TGTGCCAGCAGCTCAGACAGGGAAAAACTGTTTTTT.

The J gene is TRBJ1-3, the V gene TRBV6-5; possibly TRBD1 for D (6 bases). The CDR3 extends over 16 amino acids. V dropped 3 bases and J dropped 4 bases, with 16 bases sitting between them. Germline V CDR1 and CDR2: MNHEY, SVGAGI. The DNA for the CDR3 is TGTGCCAGCAGTTATTCTTCCGGGACACCCGGAAACACCATATATTTT. This translates into CASSYSSGTPGNTIYF.

The chain joins TRBV7-2 to TRBJ1-2, with a possible D match to TRBD1 (6 bases). CDR3 length: 15 residues. Between the trimmed V and J ends, which lost 4 bases and 4 bases, there was a span of 16 bases. Germline CDR1 reads SGHTA; CDR2 reads FQGNSA. The CDR3 region has the DNA TGTGCCAGCAGCTACACGAAACAGGGCCGCTATGGCTACACCTTC. It specifies CASSYTKQGRYGYTF.

The rearrangement uses TRBV9 and TRBJ1-1, with a weak D call TRBD1 (5 bases). CDR1 and CDR2 (germline): SGDLS, YYNGEE. Between the trimmed V and J ends, which lost 2 bases and 5 bases, there was a span of 10 bases. The CDR3 runs to 13 residues. The CDR3 DNA sequence: TGTGCCAGCAGCGTGGGACTTCCTACTGAAGCTTTCTTT. Amino acid sequence: CASSVGLPTEAFF.

The rearrangement links TRBV21-1 to TRBJ2-7; TRBD1 reflects the table's D call only, with no check against the DNA. TRBV21-1 is tagged as a pseudogene. The CDR3 is 13 amino acids. CDR3 protein: CASSHRQAYEQYF. CDR3 DNA sequence: TGTGCCAGCAGCCATCGACAGGCCTACGAGCAGTACTTC.

This clonotype turned up a few times. This chain joins TRBV12-3 or TRBV12-4 and TRBJ2-3, with a weak D call TRBD2 (7 bases). This CDR3 region has 13 residues. Trimming shortened V by 11 bases and J by 2 bases, and 14 bases separated the two germline ends. In DNA form, the CDR3 reads TGTGCCGCTGCGGGGGCCAACACAGATACGCAGTATTTT. This sequence encodes CAAAGANTDTQYF.

Ten or more counts support this clonotype. At one of its ends the junction is not consistent with the germline gene, which may arise from a read error. The gene calls are TRBV5-1 and TRBJ1-4; D is unresolved. The CDR3 consists of 8 residues. Looked up from germline, CDR1 is SGHRS and CDR2 is YFSETQ. CDR3 nucleotide sequence: TGCGCCAGCAGCTCCCTCCGTTTT. This sequence encodes CASSSLRF.

The genes are TRBV20-1 and TRBJ2-3, with 10 bases aligning to TRBD2. The germline CDR1 and CDR2 sequences are DFQATT and SNEGSKA (reference sequence). V trimming: 2 bases; J trimming: 6 bases; junction bases outside the gene matches: 14. This CDR3 is built from 17 residues. CDR3 amino acids: CSARSANSGRRFDTQYF. The DNA of the CDR3 is TGCAGTGCTAGATCCGCAAATAGCGGGAGGAGGTTTGATACGCAGTATTTT.

Ten or more counts support this clonotype. The genes are TRBV3-1 and TRBJ2-7, with unresolved D. This CDR3 is 15 amino acids long. The V gene lost 4 bases and the J gene lost 3 bases, with 16 bases spanning the gap. Germline assignment: CDR1 LGHDT and CDR2 YNNKEL (reference sequence). The CDR3 DNA follows: TGTGCCAGCAGCCCCGCGCTCTTCGGAAACTACGAGCAGTACTTC. Encoded protein: CASSPALFGNYEQYF.

The genes are TRBV30 and TRBJ2-1; weak D call: TRBD1 (5 bases). V lost 4 bases, J lost 16 bases, and 23 bases lay in between. The CDR3 has 13 amino acids. The V gene's germline CDR1 is GTSNPN and CDR2 SVGIG (reference sequence). CDR3 DNA sequence: TGTGCCTGGAAGGCAGGGCCGACTTTCAGCATCTTCTTC. It specifies CAWKAGPTFSIFF.

V is TRBV4-3 and J is TRBJ2-3; D remains ambiguous. In germline, CDR1 is LGHNA, CDR2 YSLEER. The CDR3 contains 16 residues. Trimming took 0 bases from V and 3 from J, leaving 13 bases between them. CDR3 nucleotides: TGCGCCAGCAGCCAAGAGGCTCGGAGTCCAACAGATACGCAGTATTTT. Translating gives CASSQEARSPTDTQYF.

At least ten counts were recorded for this clonotype. The V and J genes are TRBV11-2 and TRBJ2-1, with 15 bases fitting TRBD2. Germline CDR1 is SGHAT and CDR2 is FQNNGV. This CDR3 spans 15 amino acids. J lost 8 bases, V lost 5 bases, and 4 bases had no gene match. CDR3 sequence reads: CASSIGLAGGYEQFF. CDR3 nucleotides: TGTGCCAGCAGCATCGGACTAGCGGGAGGGTATGAGCAGTTCTTC.

This clonotype appeared many times. The V gene is TRBV5-1, the J gene TRBJ2-5; D possibly corresponds to TRBD2 (5 bases). CDR3 length equals 15 residues. The germline V gene has CDR1 SGHRS and CDR2 YFSETQ. V dropped 3 bases and J dropped 5 bases, with 17 bases sitting between them. The CDR3 loop is CASSSKGGERETQYF. The DNA of the CDR3 is TGCGCCAGCAGCTCTAAGGGTGGTGAGCGGGAGACCCAGTACTTC. Together with reference TRBV5-1 and TRBJ2-5, the CDR3 gives the full variable domain: KAGVTQTPRYLIKTRGQQVTLSCSPISGHRSVSWYQQTPGQGLQFLFEYFSETQRNKGNFPGRFSGRQFSNSRSEMNVSTLELGDSALYLCASSSKGGERETQYFGPGTRLLVL.